Shown below are 6 T cell receptor beta chains from a single sample sequenced in a study of T cell repertoires in cytomegalovirus infection. These receptors are not linked to any known antigen. MiXCR, run by TCRdb on the reads, gives a single entry per CDR3 protein. The repertoire consists of hundreds of thousands of distinct CDR3 sequences, with about a third occurring once and the leading ten covering about an eighth. The sequencing used cultured CD8+ T cells from PBMCs, collected from culture after CMV antigen stimulation. Receptors originate from a human donor in good health (CMV status not recorded). Some clones in this sample may be carry-over from other donors' samples.

Here the CDR3 reads CASSNPGLAGPNTGELFF. Here the CDR3 DNA reads TGTGCCAGCAGTAACCCCGGGCTAGCGGGGCCTAACACCGGGGAGCTGTTTTTT. The chain is built from TRBV6-5 and TRBJ2-2; 9 bases match TRBD2. The CDR3 has 18 residues. The V segment lost 5 bases and the J segment 2 bases; nucleotides outside the gene matches: 12. The V gene's germline CDR1 is MNHEY and CDR2 SVGAGI.

This clonotype was counted many times. The V gene is TRBV19, the J gene TRBJ2-7, with D possibly matching TRBD2 (6 bases). The germline V gene encodes CDR1 LNHDA and CDR2 SQIVND (reference sequence). The CDR3 loop spans 14 amino acids. V lost 4 bases and J 6 bases, leaving 16 bases between the germline ends. In DNA form, the CDR3 reads TGTGCCAGTAGTACCGGGACGGACTACGTCGAGCAGTACTTC. Protein: CASSTGTDYVEQYF.

This clonotype was counted a few times. This chain uses TRBV11-3 with TRBJ2-1; D not certain. The V gene lost 1 base and the J gene lost 0 bases, with 16 bases spanning the gap. Germline V gives CDR1 SGHNT, CDR2 YENEEA. CDR3 length: 18 amino acids. The CDR3: CASSLGDLGSDSYNEQFF. CDR3 in DNA: TGTGCCAGCAGCTTAGGGGATCTGGGGTCAGACTCCTACAATGAGCAGTTCTTC. Together with reference TRBV11-3 and TRBJ2-1, the CDR3 gives the full variable domain: EAGVVQSPRYKIIEKKQPVAFWCNPISGHNTLYWYLQNLGQGPELLIRYENEEAVDDSQLPKDRFSAERLKGVDSTLKIQPAELGDSAVYLCASSLGDLGSDSYNEQFFGPGTRLTVL.

In this sample, this clonotype turned up a few times. The chain has TRBV6-1 and TRBJ2-7, with a tentative D call TRBD2 (7 bases). The V end was cut by 10 bases, the J end by 1 base, with 17 bases between. Germline CDR1 reads MNHNS; CDR2 reads SASEGT. This CDR3 has 14 residues. CDR3 sequence: CATGAASGSYEQYV. The CDR3 DNA reads TGTGCCACGGGGGCGGCTAGCGGTTCCTACGAGCAGTACGTC.

This rearrangement joins TRBV6-5 to TRBJ1-2; D is ambiguous. The germline CDR1 and CDR2 sequences are MNHEY and SVGAGI. V was pared by 11 bases and J by 8 bases, with 15 bases between. The CDR3 loop spans 11 amino acids. The CDR3 reads CAGWGKGGYTF. The CDR3 DNA reads as TGTGCCGGATGGGGAAAAGGAGGCTACACCTTC.

This clonotype was picked up a small number of times. This chain links TRBV7-8 with TRBJ1-1, with 10 positions matching TRBD1. CDR1 SGHVS and CDR2 FQNEAQ come from the germline V gene. V gave up 5 bases and J gave up 7 bases; unmatched junction bases: 16. The CDR3 extends over 17 amino acids. In nucleotides, the CDR3 is TGTGCCAGCAGCGATCCGGGACAGGGGTTAACGGGGATTGAAGCTTTCTTT. Translated: CASSDPGQGLTGIEAFF.